The 10 T cell receptor beta chains below come from one sample, sequenced in a study of cytomegalovirus exposure and HLA in healthy donors. It was with 60 Vbeta and 13 Jbeta primers that the PCR ran. Only in-frame clones appear in the TCRdb table, and some are missing; sequencing was by immunoSEQ multiplex PCR. The sample has approximately 290,000 clones, about 80% seen once. Sequenced: PBMCs. These receptors originate from a girl aged 2 to 10 in good health and CMV-seronegative.

Only one count was recorded for this clone. The CDR3 coding sequence is TGTGCCAGCAGCCCGGTCGGGGGGGGCACTGAAGCTTTCTTT. It is translated as CASSPVGGGTEAFF. The V and J genes are TRBV7-9 and TRBJ1-1; D perhaps matches TRBD1 (5 bases). The germline V and J ends were trimmed by 5 bases and 4 bases, with 14 bases remaining between them. The V gene's germline CDR1 is SEHNR and CDR2 FQNEAQ (reference sequence). CDR3 length equals 14 residues.

The rearrangement links TRBV29-1 to TRBJ2-7; D is perhaps TRBD1 (5 bases). CDR3 length: 13 residues. The germline gives CDR1 SQVTM, CDR2 ANQGSEA. Trimming pared 2 bases from V and 2 bases from J, leaving 10 bases between. Written as DNA, the CDR3 is TGCAGCGTTGAAAAGGGGTCGACCTACGAGCAGTACTTC. This translates into CSVEKGSTYEQYF.

This chain uses TRBV19 with TRBJ2-1, with D possibly matching TRBD2 (6 bases). CDR3 length: 15 residues. V lost 6 bases to trimming and J lost 4 bases, with 16 bases between them. CDR1 LNHDA and CDR2 SQIVND come from the germline V gene (reference sequence). CDR3 sequence (DNA): TGTGCCAGTAGAGGGGACGGGACTGGTTACAATGAGCAGTTCTTC. It translates to CASRGDGTGYNEQFF.

The CDR3 is CASRGQTGQYTGELFF. CDR3 nucleotide sequence: TGCGCCAGCAGGGGGCAGACGGGTCAGTACACCGGGGAGCTGTTTTTT. The chain uses TRBV5-1 and TRBJ2-2; perhaps TRBD1 as D (5 bases). Germline CDR1 SGHRS, CDR2 YFSETQ. The CDR3 has 16 residues. Trimming took off 5 bases at V and 3 bases at J, with 17 bases between the two ends.

This clone has only one observation. The rearrangement links TRBV5-1 to TRBJ1-4, with 12 bases identical to TRBD1. The CDR3 spans 17 residues. The J segment lost 3 bases and the V segment lost 6 bases, leaving 9 bases of the junction unmatched. Germline-derived CDR1 and CDR2 are SGHRS and YFSETQ. CDR3 DNA: TGCGCCAGCAAAGGGACAGGGGGCCGAAGGGCTAATGAAAAACTGTTTTTT. Its translation is CASKGTGGRRANEKLFF.

V is TRBV7-9 and J is TRBJ1-1; no firm D call. This CDR3 is built from 17 residues. Germline loops: CDR1 SEHNR, CDR2 FQNEAQ (reference sequence). Between the trimmed V and J ends, which lost 6 bases and 0 bases, there was a span of 20 bases. The DNA of the CDR3 is TGTGCCAGCAGGCTTACGGAGGAGCTTTTGCTGAACACTGAAGCTTTCTTT. Its translation: CASRLTEELLLNTEAFF.

The CDR3 sequence: CSVEGTGESGTGELFF. The CDR3 DNA follows: TGCAGCGTTGAAGGGACAGGGGAAAGTGGAACCGGGGAGCTGTTTTTT. The genes are TRBV29-1 and TRBJ2-2; TRBD1 agrees at 9 bases. The trim removed 1 base at V and 5 bases at J, leaving 8 bases unmatched. CDR1 SQVTM and CDR2 ANQGSEA come from the germline V gene. This CDR3 has 16 amino acids.

The chain recombines TRBV7-8 with TRBJ1-2, with 7 nucleotides matching TRBD1. The V and J ends lost 4 bases and 5 bases, in that order; junction bases with no gene match: 1. The CDR3 consists of 12 residues. The germline V gene encodes CDR1 SGHVS and CDR2 FQNEAQ. The CDR3 loop reads CASSSQGYGYTF. CDR3 sequence (DNA): TGTGCCAGCAGCTCACAGGGGTATGGCTACACCTTC.

The chain couples TRBV28 to TRBJ1-5; 8 positions agree with TRBD1. CDR1 and CDR2 (germline): MDHEN, SYDVKM. The length of the CDR3 is 19 residues. V trimming: 7 bases; J trimming: 3 bases; junction bases outside the gene matches: 20. CDR3 protein: CASTDPFPGTGPNNQPQHF. CDR3 coding DNA: TGTGCCAGCACCGACCCTTTCCCCGGGACAGGTCCTAACAATCAGCCCCAGCATTTT.

This clone has a handful of counts. The rearrangement uses TRBV30 and TRBJ1-5; D perhaps matches TRBD1 (6 bases). Trimming cost V 1 base and J 7 bases, with 20 bases left between them. CDR3 length: 16 residues. Germline CDR1 and CDR2: GTSNPN and SVGIG (reference sequence). CDR3 nucleotide sequence: TGTGCCTGGAGTGATCGGGACATGAGAAAGAGGCAGCCCCAGCATTTT. Protein product: CAWSDRDMRKRQPQHF.